This TCR beta chain was found in a study of blood T cell repertoires in COVID-19. How the authors handled the data: From reference gene primer amplification, estimates of nucleated cell counts were derived. Assay: immunoSEQ multiplex PCR; the TCRdb copy retains only in-frame clones and omits some. V and J calls and clone size come straight from that table; D and trimming were deduced from the DNA. The table records more than 250,000 clones, approximately 82% of them present only once. This clone was counted between two and nine times. Trimming took 8 bases from V and 4 from J; bases not matched to a gene: 8. The CDR3 has 16 residues. Germline V CDR1 and CDR2: KGHDR, SFDVKD.

V is TRBV24-1 and J is TRBJ1-5, with 12 bases aligning to TRBD1. The sample consisted of peripheral blood. The receptor was isolated from a woman in her forties or fifties with acute or convalescent COVID-19. DNA for the CDR3: TGTGCCACCACGGGACAGGGGGCCTTTCGGAATCAGCCCCAGCATTTT. It translates to CATTGQGAFRNQPQHF.